This T cell receptor (beta chain) appears in the sequencing data of a study of T cells after yellow fever vaccination. The CDR3 has 14 amino acids. The V and J ends lost 5 bases and 4 bases, in that order; junction bases with no gene match: 7. Germline V gene lookup returns CDR1 SGHTA and CDR2 FQGNSA. Whole-study results and caveats: It was a weaker secondary response, yet one that peaked faster, at day 5 versus 15.

Comments on this clonotype: What it recognizes is unknown.

They built TCR cDNA with 5'RACE template switching, a step that put in a universal primer site and UMIs. TCRdb re-called the 5' RACE reads through MiXCR, storing one row per CDR3 protein. The sample yields more than 350,000 distinct CDR3 sequences, roughly 10% seen once. The TCR originated in a young man who received the YFV17D yellow fever vaccine. V and J are TRBV7-2 and TRBJ2-7; 8 bases map to TRBD1. The sample consisted of PBMCs, taken on the day of the first yellow fever vaccination. The CDR3 region has the DNA TGTGCCAGCAGCCCCGACAGGGGAGGATACGAGCAGTACTTC. This encodes CASSPDRGGYEQYF.